This T cell receptor beta chain was sequenced in a study of regulatory T cells in long-lasting Graves disease. Whole-study context: Over-5-year antithyroid drug use with positive TSH receptor antibodies defined persistent Graves' disease in the study. Study outcomes and limitations: Gene preferences differed: TRBV28, TRBJ1-2, TRBJ2-5 in persistent cases.

There are 15 residues in the CDR3. V lost 3 bases, J lost 4 bases, and 12 bases lay in between. CDR1 is SEHNR, CDR2 FQNEAQ, per germline (reference sequence). Library construction for TCR beta used iRepertoire HTBI primers and Arm-PCR of CDR3 regions. Each CDR3 protein gets one entry after TCRdb re-called the multiplex PCR reads with MiXCR. The table includes some 330,000 distinct CDR3 sequences, more than 20% detected once. Worth noting for this clonotype: Its antigen is unidentified.

Time point of the sample: persistent/refractory GD, antithyroid drugs over 5 years with positive TRAb. PBMC-extracted RNA yielded the TCR library. Clinicians diagnosed Graves' disease using American Thyroid Association guidelines. V and J are TRBV7-9 and TRBJ2-2; the D gene is possibly TRBD2 (6 bases). Material: peripheral blood mononuclear cells (PBMCs), obtained when the disease was refractory, from a patient treated with antithyroid drugs. This TCR was recovered from a woman aged 40 to 50 with Graves disease. Here the CDR3 reads CASSLLATGTGELFF. The CDR3 DNA follows: TGTGCCAGCAGCTTGCTAGCGACGGGCACCGGGGAGCTGTTTTTT.